This TCR beta chain appears in the sequencing data of a study of blood T cell repertoires in COVID-19. In the study overall: Collection of acute and convalescent COVID-19 samples took place in the United States, Italy and Spain. PBMCs, B-cell-depleted T cells, or T cells were the source of the cDNA or gDNA that made up the material.

In the original workflow: Reference gene primer amplification gave estimated nucleated cell counts. TCRdb's copy holds only in-frame clones and misses some; the assay was immunoSEQ multiplex PCR. From that table come the V and J calls and clone size; the DNA was used to work out D and trimming. This table holds more than 50,000 clones, about 93% found once. CDR3 size: 14 residues. Germline trimming cut 5 bases from V and 3 bases from J; bases unmatched to any gene: 7. Germline V CDR1 and CDR2: MDHEN, SYDVKM. The origin of this receptor is a man aged 80 or over with acute or convalescent COVID-19. The source material was peripheral blood. The chain has TRBV28 and TRBJ2-7; 7 bases align to TRBD1. CDR3 DNA: TGTGCCAGCAGTCCTCCGGGACAGTACTACGAGCAGTACTTC. Its translation: CASSPPGQYYEQYF.